These 17 T cell receptor beta chains originate from one sample sequenced in a study of cytomegalovirus exposure and HLA in healthy donors. The PCR was carried out with 60 Vbeta primers and 13 Jbeta primers. TCRdb keeps only in-frame clones here, not all; method: immunoSEQ multiplex PCR. Among about 130,000 clones listed, around three quarters were seen once. The sample consisted of PBMCs. The receptors here all came from a female donor in good health and CMV-seronegative.

A single count supports this clone. The V gene is TRBV7-6, the J gene TRBJ1-3; no reliable D call. From germline, CDR1 is SGHVS and CDR2 FNYEAQ. V was trimmed by 0 bases and J by 4 bases, leaving 7 bases between them. The CDR3 has 14 amino acids. This chain's CDR3 is CASSLAGAGNTIYF. CDR3 bases: TGTGCCAGCAGCTTAGCGGGAGCGGGAAACACCATATATTTT. Based on the CDR3 plus reference TRBV7-6 and TRBJ1-3, the full variable domain is GAGVSQSPRYKVTKRGQDVALRCDPISGHVSLYWYRQALGQGPEFLTYFNYEAQQDKSGLPNDRFSAERPEGSISTLTIQRTEQRDSAMYRCASSLAGAGNTIYFGEGSWLTVV.

The chain carries TRBV15 and TRBJ2-3; tentative D call: TRBD1 (6 bases). The germline CDR1 and CDR2 sequences are LNHNV and YYDKDF (reference sequence). The V gene lost 1 base and the J gene lost 2 bases, with 10 bases spanning the gap. This CDR3 is built from 15 residues. CDR3 in amino acids: CATSRGQGFTDTQYF. The DNA for the CDR3 is TGTGCCACCAGCAGAGGCCAGGGGTTCACAGATACGCAGTATTTT.

V gene TRBV11-2 combines with J gene TRBJ2-3; D may be TRBD1 (8 bases). V was shortened by 4 bases and J by 3 bases, with 17 bases between the two germline ends. The CDR3 has 16 residues. Germline V CDR1 and CDR2: SGHAT, FQNNGV. CDR3 sequence (DNA): TGTGCCAGCAGCTCTTACGGACAGGGAGGGACAGATACGCAGTATTTT. It codes for CASSSYGQGGTDTQYF.

This sequence joins TRBV2 and TRBJ1-2; 8 bases are a match to TRBD1. With 4 bases clipped from V and 8 bases from J, the junction kept 3 bases outside the gene matches. Germline CDR1 SNHLY, CDR2 FYNNEI. This CDR3 region has 12 residues. The CDR3 is CASSGTGRGYTF. The DNA of the CDR3 is TGTGCCAGCAGTGGGACAGGGCGAGGCTACACCTTC.

The rearrangement uses TRBV4-1 and TRBJ1-5; 8 bases are a match to TRBD1. The germline CDR1 and CDR2 sequences are MGHRA and YSYEKL. V was clipped by 4 bases and J by 6 bases; unmatched bases: 5. This CDR3 has 14 residues. As DNA, the CDR3 is TGCGCCAGCAGCCCCACAGGGGGTAGTCAGCCCCAGCATTTT. Encoded protein: CASSPTGGSQPQHF.

The gene calls are TRBV30 and TRBJ1-3; 8 bases agree with TRBD1. Germline CDR1 reads GTSNPN; CDR2 reads SVGIG (reference sequence). V lost 2 bases to trimming and J lost 2 bases; unmatched junction nucleotides: 8. The CDR3 has 16 residues. This chain's CDR3 is CAWSKWTGTTGNTIYF. DNA for the CDR3: TGTGCCTGGAGTAAGTGGACAGGGACGACTGGAAACACCATATATTTT.

The chain joins TRBV18 to TRBJ2-7, with a weak D call TRBD1 (6 bases). This CDR3 is built from 13 residues. Germline lookup yields CDR1 KGHSH and CDR2 LQKENI. The ends were cut back, 2 bases at V and 5 bases at J, with 10 bases in the middle. The CDR3 DNA is TGTGCCAGCTCACCAAGGGGGTCGGACGAGCAGTACTTC. Its translation is CASSPRGSDEQYF.

The gene calls are TRBV10-1 and TRBJ1-1, with D hard to call. CDR1 is WNHNN, CDR2 SYGVQD, per germline (reference sequence). Deletions cut 0 bases from V and 4 bases from J, with 6 bases between. The CDR3 covers 13 residues. Written as DNA, the CDR3 is TGCGCCAGCAGTGAGTCGATGCGCACTGAAGCTTTCTTT. Translation gives CASSESMRTEAFF.

This chain connects TRBV6-1 to TRBJ2-5; 7 bases fit TRBD1. The J call could be wrong; TRBJ2-7 is a better fit for the DNA end. The CDR3 runs to 15 residues. Per germline, CDR1 MNHNS and CDR2 SASEGT. The CDR3 DNA reads TGTGCCAGCAGTGAATATTGGGACAGCTCCTACGAGCAGTACTTC. Translated, it gives CASSEYWDSSYEQYF.

The chain has TRBV6-5 and TRBJ1-4; TRBD1 agrees at 8 bases. From germline, CDR1 is MNHEY and CDR2 SVGAGI. CDR3 size: 15 residues. With 5 bases clipped from V and 13 bases from J, the junction kept 15 bases outside the gene matches. In DNA, the CDR3 is TGTGCCAGCAGTAGAGACCGGGACAGGTCCTTTGGACTGTTTTTT. It translates to CASSRDRDRSFGLFF.

This chain links TRBV10-2 with TRBJ2-1; 7 nucleotides match TRBD2. The CDR3 loop spans 15 amino acids. In germline, CDR1 is WSHSY, CDR2 SAAADI. Unmatched junction bases numbered 8, after V lost 4 bases and J lost 5 bases. DNA of the CDR3: TGCGCCAGCAGTGTAGCGGGTGGCACACACAATGAGCAGTTCTTC. Protein product: CASSVAGGTHNEQFF.

The chain carries TRBV4-2 and TRBJ2-7; 8 bases align to TRBD2. Germline CDR1 and CDR2: LGHNA and YNFKEQ. The CDR3 loop spans 15 amino acids. V lost 4 bases, J lost 7 bases, and 12 bases stayed unmatched. The CDR3 loop is CASSPERGNVLEQYF. The DNA of the CDR3 is TGTGCCAGCAGCCCCGAGCGGGGGAATGTCTTAGAGCAGTACTTC.

In this sample, this clone turned up once. This sequence joins TRBV5-1 and TRBJ1-2, with TRBD1 identical over 7 bases. CDR1 SGHRS and CDR2 YFSETQ come from the germline V gene. The CDR3 runs to 15 residues. V was pared by 0 bases and J by 4 bases, with 6 bases of the junction left unmatched. The CDR3 nucleotides read TGCGCCAGCAGCTTGGAGATTACAGGGGTCTATGGCTACACCTTC. Translated: CASSLEITGVYGYTF.

The chain links TRBV18 to TRBJ2-5; maybe TRBD2 (6 bases). The CDR3 length is 14 residues. CDR1 and CDR2 from the germline V gene are KGHSH and LQKENI. Trimming pared 3 bases from V and 4 bases from J, leaving 12 bases between. CDR3: CASSPQGGVETQYF. The CDR3 nucleotides are TGTGCCAGCTCACCGCAGGGAGGAGTAGAGACCCAGTACTTC.

This clone was detected only a few times. The gene calls are TRBV11-2 and TRBJ2-1; TRBD2 might be the D (6 bases). The germline V gene has CDR1 SGHAT and CDR2 FQNNGV. The germline V and J ends were trimmed by 1 base and 2 bases, with 18 bases remaining between them. There are 18 residues in the CDR3. This CDR3 is CASSLGPPLGSPYNEQFF. CDR3 bases: TGTGCCAGCAGCTTAGGTCCCCCACTCGGGAGTCCCTACAATGAGCAGTTCTTC.

This clone was detected a few times. The rearrangement joins TRBV10-3 to TRBJ2-7; 7 bases agree with TRBD1. Trimming at V came to 2 bases and at J to 2 bases, leaving 6 bases not matched to a gene. CDR3 length equals 15 residues. CDR1 and CDR2 (germline): ENHRY, SYGVKD. CDR3 bases: TGTGCCATCAGTGAGGGGGACAGTCCGGCCTACGAGCAGTACTTC. Translating it yields CAISEGDSPAYEQYF.

The chain couples TRBV6-4 to TRBJ2-1; D gene uncertain. The CDR3 spans 13 residues. Germline-derived CDR1 and CDR2 are MRHNA and SNTAGT. The V end was cut by 6 bases, the J end by 6 bases, with 12 bases between. The CDR3 sequence: CASSDVPGNEQFF. In DNA, the CDR3 is TGTGCCAGCAGCGACGTCCCGGGCAATGAGCAGTTCTTC.